The clone carrying this TCR beta chain was recorded at least ten times. This specimen belongs to a study of blood T cells in healthy people across ages. Those donating, healthy Caucasian individuals from Russia, were aged roughly 6 to 90. A second about 7 to 12 cycle PCR used barcoded and J-beta primers. TCRdb independently ran MiXCR on the 5' RACE reads; one entry per CDR3 protein. Counted here are 550,000 to 650,000 distinct CDR3 sequences, approximately 30% occurring once; the ten biggest clones make up around 16%. The CDR3 length is 14 residues. Per germline, CDR1 MNHEY and CDR2 SVGEGT. Trimming cost V 5 bases and J 11 bases; bases outside gene matches: 10.

The rearrangement joins TRBV6-2 or TRBV6-3 to TRBJ2-4; 9 bases agree with TRBD2. The TCR originated in a woman at least 80 years old in good health. Sequencing used blood. CDR3 amino acids: CASSALAGEAFQYF. The CDR3 DNA reads TGTGCCAGCAGTGCCTTAGCGGGGGAGGCTTTTCAGTACTTC.